The sample holds one count of the clone carrying this T cell receptor (beta chain). The target antigen is unknown. The sample holds other DNA sequences that translate to the same CDR3. The sample is drawn from a study of cytomegalovirus exposure and HLA in healthy donors. Study-level points and caveats: The majority of CMV-associated TCR beta chains were reported as apparently HLA-restricted in a later analysis. Several of the most significant clusters appeared linked to common viral pathogens, based on a later analysis.

Germline values: CDR1 SGHTA, CDR2 FQGTGA. The CDR3 length is 14 residues. V dropped 2 bases and J dropped 1 base, with 8 bases sitting between them. PCR amplification relied on 60 Vbeta primers (plus 13 Jbeta primers). Method: immunoSEQ multiplex PCR; TCRdb's copy keeps in-frame clones and lacks some. The sample contains under 200,000 clones, roughly four fifths of which appear only once. The clonotype comes from a woman between 50 and 59 years old in good health and CMV-seronegative. V usage is TRBV7-3 and J usage is TRBJ1-1; D gene uncertain. Specimen: PBMCs. CDR3 amino acids: CASSLSGGNTEAFF. For the CDR3, the DNA is TGTGCCAGCAGCTTATCCGGCGGGAACACTGAAGCTTTCTTT.